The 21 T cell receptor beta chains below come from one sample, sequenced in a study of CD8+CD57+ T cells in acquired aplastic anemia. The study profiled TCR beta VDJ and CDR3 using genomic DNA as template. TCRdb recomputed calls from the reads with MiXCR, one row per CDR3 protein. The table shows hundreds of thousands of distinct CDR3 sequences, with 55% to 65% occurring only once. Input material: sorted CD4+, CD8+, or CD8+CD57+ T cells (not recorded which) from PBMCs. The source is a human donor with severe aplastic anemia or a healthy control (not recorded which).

In DNA, the CDR3 is TGCGCCAGCAGTGAAGGGCAGACCTATAATTCACCCCTCCACTTT. Translation gives CASSEGQTYNSPLHF. V is TRBV10-1 and J is TRBJ1-6; D unclear. CDR1 is WNHNN, CDR2 SYGVQD, per germline (reference sequence). Trimming pared 3 bases from V and 2 bases from J, leaving 8 bases between. The length of the CDR3 is 15 residues.

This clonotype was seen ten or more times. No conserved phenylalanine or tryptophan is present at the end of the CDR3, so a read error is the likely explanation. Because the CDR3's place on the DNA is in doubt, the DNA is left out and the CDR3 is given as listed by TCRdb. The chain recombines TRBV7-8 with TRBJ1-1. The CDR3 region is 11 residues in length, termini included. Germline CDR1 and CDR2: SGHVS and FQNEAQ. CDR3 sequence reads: CASSLYAEFKL.

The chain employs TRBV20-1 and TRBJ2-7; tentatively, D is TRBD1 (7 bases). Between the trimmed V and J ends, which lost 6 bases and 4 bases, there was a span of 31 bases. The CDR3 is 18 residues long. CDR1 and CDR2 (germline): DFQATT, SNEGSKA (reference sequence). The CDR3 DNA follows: TGCAGTGCCCCAAAAGGGACAGAGGGCCTAGGGGGGTTTTACGAGCAGTACTTC. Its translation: CSAPKGTEGLGGFYEQYF.

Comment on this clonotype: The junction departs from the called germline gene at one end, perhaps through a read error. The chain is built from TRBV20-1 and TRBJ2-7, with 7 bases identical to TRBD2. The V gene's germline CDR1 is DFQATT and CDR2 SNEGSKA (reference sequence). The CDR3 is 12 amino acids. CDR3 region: CSPSAAGQEQYF. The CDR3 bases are TGCAGTCCTAGTGCAGCGGGGCAAGAGCAGTACTTC.

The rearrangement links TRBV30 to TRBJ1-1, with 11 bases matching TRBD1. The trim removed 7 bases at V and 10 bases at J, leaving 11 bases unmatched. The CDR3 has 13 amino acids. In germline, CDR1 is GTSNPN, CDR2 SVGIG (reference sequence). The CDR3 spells CASLPDRGQIAFF. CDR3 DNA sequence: TGTGCCTCACTGCCGGACAGGGGGCAGATAGCTTTCTTT.

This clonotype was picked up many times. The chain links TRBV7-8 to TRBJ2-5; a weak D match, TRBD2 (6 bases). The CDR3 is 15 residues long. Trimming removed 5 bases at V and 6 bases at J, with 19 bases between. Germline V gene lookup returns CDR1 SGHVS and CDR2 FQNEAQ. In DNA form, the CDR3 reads TGTGCCAGCAGCCTGACTAGAGTTATCGTGAAGACCCAGTACTTC. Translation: CASSLTRVIVKTQYF.

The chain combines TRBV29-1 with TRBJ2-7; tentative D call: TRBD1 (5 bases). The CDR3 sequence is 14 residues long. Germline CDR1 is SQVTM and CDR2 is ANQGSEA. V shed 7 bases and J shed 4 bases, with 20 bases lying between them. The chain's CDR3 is CSGTSTGDGYEQYF. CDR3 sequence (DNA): TGCAGCGGAACCTCAACAGGAGACGGTTACGAGCAGTACTTC.

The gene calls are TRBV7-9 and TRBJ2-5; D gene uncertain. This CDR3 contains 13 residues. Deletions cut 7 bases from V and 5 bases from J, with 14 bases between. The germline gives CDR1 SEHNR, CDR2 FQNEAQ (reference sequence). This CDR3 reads CASTLPGLETQYF. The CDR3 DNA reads TGTGCCAGCACCTTGCCCGGGCTGGAGACCCAGTACTTC.

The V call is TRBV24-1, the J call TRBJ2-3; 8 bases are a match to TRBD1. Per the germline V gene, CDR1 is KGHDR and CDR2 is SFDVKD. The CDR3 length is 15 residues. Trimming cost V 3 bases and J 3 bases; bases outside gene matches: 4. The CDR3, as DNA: TGTGCCACCAGTGATCGGACAGGGTTAACAGATACGCAGTATTTT. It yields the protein CATSDRTGLTDTQYF.

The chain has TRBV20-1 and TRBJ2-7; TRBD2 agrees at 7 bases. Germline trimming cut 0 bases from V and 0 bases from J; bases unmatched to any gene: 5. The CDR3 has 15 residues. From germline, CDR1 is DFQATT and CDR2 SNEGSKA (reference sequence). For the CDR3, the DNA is TGCAGTGCTAGAGATATCGGGACTATCTCCTACGAGCAGTACTTC. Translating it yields CSARDIGTISYEQYF.

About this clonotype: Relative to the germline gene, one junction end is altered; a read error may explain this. As DNA, the CDR3 is TGCGCCAGAGGGGGTGGGGACAGGGAAGAAACCCAGTACTTC. Amino acid sequence: CARGGGDREETQYF. The genes are TRBV10-1 and TRBJ2-5, with TRBD1 matching 9 bases. CDR1 is WNHNN and CDR2 is SYGVQD in the germline V gene (reference sequence). This CDR3 is 14 amino acids long.

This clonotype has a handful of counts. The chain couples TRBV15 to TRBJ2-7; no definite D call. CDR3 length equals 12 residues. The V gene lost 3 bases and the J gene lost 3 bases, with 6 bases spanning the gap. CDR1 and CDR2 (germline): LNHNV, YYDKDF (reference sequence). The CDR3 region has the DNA TGTGCCACCAGCAGCTACTTCTACGAGCAGTACTTC. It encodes CATSSYFYEQYF.

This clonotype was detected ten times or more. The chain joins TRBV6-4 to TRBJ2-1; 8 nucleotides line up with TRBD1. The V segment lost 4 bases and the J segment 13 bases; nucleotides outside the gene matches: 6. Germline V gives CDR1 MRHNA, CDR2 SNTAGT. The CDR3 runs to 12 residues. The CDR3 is CASSARTGSQFF. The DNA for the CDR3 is TGTGCCAGCAGTGCCCGGACAGGGTCCCAGTTCTTC.

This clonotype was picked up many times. Written as DNA, the CDR3 is TGTGCCACCAGTGATTCGACAGGGTTCGGGGGCTACACCTTC. Translated, it gives CATSDSTGFGGYTF. The chain carries TRBV24-1 and TRBJ1-2, with 7 bases lining up with TRBD1. There are 14 residues in the CDR3. Unmatched junction bases numbered 7, after V lost 2 bases and J lost 8 bases. CDR1 KGHDR and CDR2 SFDVKD come from the germline V gene.

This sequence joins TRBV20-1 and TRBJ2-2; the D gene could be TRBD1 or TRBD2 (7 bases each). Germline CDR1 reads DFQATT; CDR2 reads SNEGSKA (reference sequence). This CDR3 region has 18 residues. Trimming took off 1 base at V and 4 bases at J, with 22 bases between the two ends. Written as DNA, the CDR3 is TGCAGTGCTAGAGCCCCAGGGGGGGTTAGCGGCGGCACCGGGGAGCTGTTTTTT. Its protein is CSARAPGGVSGGTGELFF.

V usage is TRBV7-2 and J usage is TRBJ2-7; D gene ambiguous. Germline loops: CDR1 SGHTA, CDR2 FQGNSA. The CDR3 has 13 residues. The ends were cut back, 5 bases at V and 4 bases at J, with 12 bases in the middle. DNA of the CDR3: TGTGCCAGCAGCACCCTAAAGACTTACGAGCAGTACTTC. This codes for CASSTLKTYEQYF.

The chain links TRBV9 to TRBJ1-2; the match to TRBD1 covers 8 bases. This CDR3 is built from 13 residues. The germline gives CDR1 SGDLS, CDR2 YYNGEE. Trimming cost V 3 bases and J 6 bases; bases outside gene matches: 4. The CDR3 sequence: CASSDTGQDGYTF. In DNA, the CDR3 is TGTGCCAGCAGCGACACGGGACAGGATGGCTACACCTTC.

CDR3 sequence reads: CASSTYSYTGELFF. The DNA of the CDR3 is TGTGCCAGCAGCACCTACTCATACACCGGGGAGCTGTTTTTT. This chain joins TRBV9 and TRBJ2-2, with no clear D. The CDR3 totals 14 residues. The V end was cut by 4 bases, the J end by 3 bases, with 10 bases between. CDR1 and CDR2 from the germline V gene are SGDLS and YYNGEE.

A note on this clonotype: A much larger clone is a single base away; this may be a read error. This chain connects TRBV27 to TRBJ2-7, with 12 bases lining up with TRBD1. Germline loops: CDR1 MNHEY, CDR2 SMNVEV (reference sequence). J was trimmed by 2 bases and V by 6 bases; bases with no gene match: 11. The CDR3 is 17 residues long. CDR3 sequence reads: CASSERDRGQKPYEQYF. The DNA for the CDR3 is TGTGCCAGCAGCGAGCGGGACAGGGGGCAAAAACCCTACGAGCAGTACTTC.

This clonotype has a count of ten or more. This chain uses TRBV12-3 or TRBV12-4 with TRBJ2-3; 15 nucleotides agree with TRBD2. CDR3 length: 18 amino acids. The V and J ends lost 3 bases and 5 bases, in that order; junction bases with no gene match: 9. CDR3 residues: CASSFFGTSGGRGDTQYF. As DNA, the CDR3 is TGTGCCAGCAGTTTTTTCGGGACTAGCGGGGGGCGGGGAGATACGCAGTATTTT.

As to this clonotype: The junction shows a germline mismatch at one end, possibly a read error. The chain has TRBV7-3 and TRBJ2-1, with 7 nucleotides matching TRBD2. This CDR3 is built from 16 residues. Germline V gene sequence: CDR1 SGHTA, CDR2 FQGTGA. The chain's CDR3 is CASSRIAGSPYNEQLF. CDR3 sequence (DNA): TGTGCCAGCAGCCGTATAGCGGGCTCCCCCTACAATGAGCAGCTCTTC.